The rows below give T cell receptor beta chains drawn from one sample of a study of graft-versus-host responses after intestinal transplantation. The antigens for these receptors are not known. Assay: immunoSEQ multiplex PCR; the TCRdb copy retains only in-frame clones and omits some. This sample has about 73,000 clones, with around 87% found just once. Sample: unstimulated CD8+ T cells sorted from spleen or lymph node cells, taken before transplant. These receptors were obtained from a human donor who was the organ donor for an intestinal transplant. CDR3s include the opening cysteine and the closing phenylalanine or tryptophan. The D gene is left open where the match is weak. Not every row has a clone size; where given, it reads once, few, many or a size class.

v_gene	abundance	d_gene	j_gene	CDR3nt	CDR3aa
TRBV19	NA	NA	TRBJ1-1	TGTGCCAGTAGTATAGATCTCGAGTTGAACACTGAAGCTTTCTTT	CASSIDLELNTEAFF
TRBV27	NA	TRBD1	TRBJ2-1	TGTGCCAGCAGCGGACAGGGCCCTTCCTACAATGAGCAGTTCTTC	CASSGQGPSYNEQFF
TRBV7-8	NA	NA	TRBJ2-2	TGTGCGGCACAGGTGACCGGGGAGCTGTTTTTT	CAAQVTGELFF
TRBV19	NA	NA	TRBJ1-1	TGTGCCAGCAGGGGCGGTGGAACTGAAGCTTTCTTT	CASRGGGTEAFF
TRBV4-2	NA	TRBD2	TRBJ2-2	TGTGCCAGCAGCCAGGGAGGGTACACCGGGGAGCTGTTTTTT	CASSQGGYTGELFF
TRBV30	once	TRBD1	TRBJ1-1	TGTGCCTTCTTGGGGACAGGGCGCGGGAACACTGAAGCTTTCTTT	CAFLGTGRGNTEAFF
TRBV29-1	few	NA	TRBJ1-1	TGCAGCGTTGAAGAGGGGGCGGCGAACACTGAAGCTTTCTTT	CSVEEGAANTEAFF
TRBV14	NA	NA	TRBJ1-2	TGTGCCAGCAGCCCCACACGGAGGATAGTTCAGGTTGATGGCTACACCTTC	CASSPTRRIVQVDGYTF
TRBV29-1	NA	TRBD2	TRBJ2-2	TGCAGCGTTGGGCTCGGGACTAGCGGACCTTCTGGGACCGGGGAGCTGTTTTTT	CSVGLGTSGPSGTGELFF
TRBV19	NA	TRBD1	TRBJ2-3	TGTGCCAGTAGTTCCAGGACAGGGCACCTTAGCACAGATACGCAGTATTTT	CASSSRTGHLSTDTQYF
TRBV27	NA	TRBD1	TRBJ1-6	TGTGCAAGCCGGGACAGGGGAGCTGGGTGGGGTTCACCCCTCCACTTT	CASRDRGAGWGSPLHF
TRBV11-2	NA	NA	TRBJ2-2	TGTGCCAGCAGCTTAGCTTTCAGTGTCACCGGGGAGCTGTTTTTT	CASSLAFSVTGELFF
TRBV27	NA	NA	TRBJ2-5	TGTGCCAGCAGTTTATCGGGCAGTCAAGAGACCCAGTACTTC	CASSLSGSQETQYF
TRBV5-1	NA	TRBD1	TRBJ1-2	TGCGCCAGCAGCTCCGGGACAGGGTTCTATGGCTACACCTTC	CASSSGTGFYGYTF
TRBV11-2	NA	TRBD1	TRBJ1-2	TGTGCCAGCAGCCCGGGGACAGAGTTAAGGTATGGCTACACCTTC	CASSPGTELRYGYTF
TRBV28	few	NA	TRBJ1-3	TGTGCCAGCAGTCCGCCCCAGGGCAGGGGAAACACCATATATTTT	CASSPPQGRGNTIYF
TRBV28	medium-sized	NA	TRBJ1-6	TGTGCCATAAAGGGGGGGAATAATTCACCCCTCCACTTT	CAIKGGNNSPLHF
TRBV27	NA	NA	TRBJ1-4	TGTGCCAGCAGTTTCCGGACACGACTAGGGGTTAATGAAAAACTGTTTTTT	CASSFRTRLGVNEKLFF
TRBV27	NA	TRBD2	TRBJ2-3	TGTGCCAGCAGTTATCTTCCCATGACTAGCGGGGTAACAGATACGCAGTATTTT	CASSYLPMTSGVTDTQYF
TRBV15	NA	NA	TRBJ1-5	TGTGCCACCAGCGGCCAGAAGGACAGATTGAATCAGCCCCAGCATTTT	CATSGQKDRLNQPQHF
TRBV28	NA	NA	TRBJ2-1	TGTGCCAGCACCCCGTCCCCCAATGAGCAGTTCTTC	CASTPSPNEQFF
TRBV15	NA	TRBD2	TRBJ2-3	TGTGCCACCAGCGCGCGGGGGTTAGACACAGATACGCAGTATTTT	CATSARGLDTDTQYF
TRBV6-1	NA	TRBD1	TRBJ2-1	TGTGCCAGCAAACCACGGACAGGGCCTGAGCAGTTCTTC	CASKPRTGPEQFF
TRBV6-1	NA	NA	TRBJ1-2	TGTGCCAGCAGTGAATTTGTCGTGGACATAGACTATGGCTACACCTTC	CASSEFVVDIDYGYTF
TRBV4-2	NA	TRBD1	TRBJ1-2	TGTGCCAGCAGCCAGGACAGGGTAGGTGGCTACACCTTC	CASSQDRVGGYTF
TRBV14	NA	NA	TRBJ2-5	TGTGCCAGCAGCCAAGACCCCGGGCTAGCGCTTTACTTC	CASSQDPGLALYF
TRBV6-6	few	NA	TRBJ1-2	TGTGCCAGCAGTTACTCCGGGGTACTCAACTATGGCTACACCTTC	CASSYSGVLNYGYTF
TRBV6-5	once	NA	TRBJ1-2	TGTGCCACCCTCGGGGGGTATGGCTACACCTTC	CATLGGYGYTF
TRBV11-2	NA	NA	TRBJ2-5	TGTGCCAGCAGCTTAGGGAGCGGGGGACAGGAGACCCAGTACTTC	CASSLGSGGQETQYF
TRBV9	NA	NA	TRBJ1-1	TGTGCCAGCAGCGTAGCCAGCGAGAACACTGAAGCTTTCTTT	CASSVASENTEAFF
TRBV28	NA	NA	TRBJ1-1	TGTGCCAGCAGTTTATCTTTTTCCCAGGCGAGGAACACTGAAGCTTTCTTT	CASSLSFSQARNTEAFF
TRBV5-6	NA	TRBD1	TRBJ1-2	TGTGCCAGCAGCTTGCTCCCAGGGGGGACCTTCTATGGCTACACCTTC	CASSLLPGGTFYGYTF
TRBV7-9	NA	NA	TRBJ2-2	TGTGCCAGCAGCTTACCAGAGGGCGGGGAGCTGTTTTTT	CASSLPEGGELFF
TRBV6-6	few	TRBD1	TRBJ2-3	TGTGCCAGCGCCTGGACAGGGAGTACAGATACGCAGTATTTT	CASAWTGSTDTQYF
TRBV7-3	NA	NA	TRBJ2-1	TGTGCCAGCAGCCCCCTTGCGGGGGAGCAGTTCTTC	CASSPLAGEQFF
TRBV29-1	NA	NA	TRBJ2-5	TGCAGCGTTGAATACAGGGCTGCTAGAGAAGGGACCCAGTACTTC	CSVEYRAAREGTQYF